This TCR beta chain was captured by sequencing in a study of cytomegalovirus exposure and HLA in healthy donors. Germline CDR1 and CDR2: MNHEY and SMNVEV (reference sequence). Trimming pared 2 bases from V and 4 bases from J, leaving 8 bases between. The CDR3 runs 13 residues. TCRdb's table, derived via immunoSEQ multiplex PCR, lists solely in-frame clones and lacks some. Of 56,000 or so clones in the sample, roughly 93% are singletons; the top ten hold 1.5% to 2%. The receptor was derived from a woman between 18 and 29 years old in good health and CMV-seropositive. The V and J genes are TRBV27 and TRBJ1-2; D is uncertain. The sequencing input was PBMCs. As DNA, the CDR3 is TGTGCCAGCAGTTTACCCGGTGGCTATGGCTACACCTTC. Its protein product is CASSLPGGYGYTF.